A single TCR beta chain is shown here with its context. These data originate in a study of cytomegalovirus exposure and HLA in healthy donors. Vbeta (60) and Jbeta (13) primers were used in the PCR. The protocol was immunoSEQ multiplex PCR, while the TCRdb copy is restricted to in-frame clones and leaves out a portion. The table includes about 160,000 clones, roughly three quarters detected once. The CDR3 is made up of 16 amino acids. V lost 6 bases, J lost 1 base, and 15 bases lay in between. From germline, CDR1 is MNHNY and CDR2 SVGAGI (reference sequence). The TCR sequence derives from a woman aged 40 to 50 in good health and CMV-seropositive. The rearrangement joins TRBV6-6 to TRBJ2-2; tentative D call: TRBD1 (6 bases). Sequences were obtained from PBMCs. The CDR3 reads CASRTQTGKNTGELFF. In DNA form, the CDR3 reads TGTGCCAGCAGGACCCAGACAGGCAAGAACACCGGGGAGCTGTTTTTT.